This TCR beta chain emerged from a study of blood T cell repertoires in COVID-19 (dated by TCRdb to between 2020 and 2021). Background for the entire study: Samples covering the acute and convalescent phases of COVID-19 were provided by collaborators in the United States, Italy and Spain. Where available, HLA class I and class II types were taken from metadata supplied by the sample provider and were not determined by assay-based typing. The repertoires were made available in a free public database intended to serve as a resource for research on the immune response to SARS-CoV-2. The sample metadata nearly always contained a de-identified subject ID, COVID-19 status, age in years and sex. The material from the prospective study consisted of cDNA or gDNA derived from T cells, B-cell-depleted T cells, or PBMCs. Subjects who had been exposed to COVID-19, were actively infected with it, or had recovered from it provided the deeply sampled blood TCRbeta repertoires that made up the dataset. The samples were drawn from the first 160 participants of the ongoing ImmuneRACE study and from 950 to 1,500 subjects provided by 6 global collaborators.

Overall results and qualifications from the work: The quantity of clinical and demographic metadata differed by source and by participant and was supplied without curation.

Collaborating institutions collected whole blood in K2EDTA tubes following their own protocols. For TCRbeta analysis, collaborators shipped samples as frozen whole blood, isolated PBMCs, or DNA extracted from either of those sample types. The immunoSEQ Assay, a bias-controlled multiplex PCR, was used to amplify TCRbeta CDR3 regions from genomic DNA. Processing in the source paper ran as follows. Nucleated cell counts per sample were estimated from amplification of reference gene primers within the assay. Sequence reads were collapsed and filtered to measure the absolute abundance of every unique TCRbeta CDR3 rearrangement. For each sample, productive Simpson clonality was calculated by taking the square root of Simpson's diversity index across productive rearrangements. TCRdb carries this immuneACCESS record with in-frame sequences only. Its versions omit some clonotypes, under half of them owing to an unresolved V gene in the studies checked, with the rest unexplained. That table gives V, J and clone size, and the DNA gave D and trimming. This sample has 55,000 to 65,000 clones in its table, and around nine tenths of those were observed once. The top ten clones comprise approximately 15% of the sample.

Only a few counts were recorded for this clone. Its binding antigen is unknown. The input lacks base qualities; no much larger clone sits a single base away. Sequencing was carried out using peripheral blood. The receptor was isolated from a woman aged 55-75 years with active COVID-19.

The CDR3 sequence is CASSLRRGENTGELFF. The DNA reads TGTGCCAGCAGCTTAAGACGGGGGGAAAACACCGGGGAGCTGTTTTTT. The rearrangement joined TRBV11-1 to TRBJ2-2; TRBD2 aligns with 7 central bases. Trimming leaves V shorter by 2 bases and J shorter by 2 bases, with the junction holding 5 bases beyond the gene matches. CDR1 and CDR2 (SGHAT, FQDESV) derive from the germline V gene (reference sequence). There are 16 amino acids in the CDR3, from cysteine to phenylalanine inclusive. The kept DNA is CDR3 alone, 48 bases in frame from the first base.